Listed here are 8 T cell receptor beta chains from one sample, sequenced in a study of regulatory T cells in long-lasting Graves disease. Construction of the TCR beta libraries employed iRepertoire HTBI primers in conjunction with Arm-PCR of CDR3 regions. TCRdb reanalysed the multiplex PCR reads using MiXCR and keeps one entry per CDR3 protein. The data contain roughly 440,000 distinct CDR3 sequences, 16% of them seen just once; the ten biggest clones take up about 25%. Noted time point: newly diagnosed GD, antithyroid drugs for less than 3 months. PBMC-derived RNA was used for the TCR library. The same specimen was also included in a second study, on T cells in Graves' hyperthyroidism and ophthalmopathy.

The material was peripheral blood mononuclear cells (PBMCs), obtained at new diagnosis, from a patient treated with antithyroid drugs. Receptors originate from a woman younger than 35 with Graves disease.

Many counts were recorded for this clonotype. This sequence joins TRBV12-3 or TRBV12-4 and TRBJ2-7; 10 bases match TRBD1. The length of the CDR3 is 14 residues. The ends lost 4 bases at V and 4 bases at J; junction bases unmatched: 4. CDR3 DNA sequence: TGTGCCAGCAGTTCGACAGGGGGCTTATACGAGCAGTACTTC. Translating it yields CASSSTGGLYEQYF.

This clonotype was picked up many times. This chain links TRBV28 with TRBJ1-1, with D perhaps TRBD1 (6 bases). This CDR3 contains 14 residues. V dropped 7 bases and J dropped 4 bases, with 16 bases sitting between them. Germline lookup yields CDR1 MDHEN and CDR2 SYDVKM. CDR3 protein: CASKRGTILTEAFF. The CDR3 nucleotides read TGTGCCAGCAAGCGGGGGACAATCCTCACTGAAGCTTTCTTT.

This chain links TRBV20-1 with TRBJ2-2; D might be TRBD1 (5 bases). The germline V and J ends were trimmed by 6 bases and 4 bases, with 18 bases remaining between them. The CDR3 is 15 residues long. Germline V CDR1 and CDR2: DFQATT, SNEGSKA (reference sequence). The CDR3 sequence is CSAPGRTPGTGELFF. CDR3 nucleotides: TGCAGTGCCCCAGGGCGGACGCCGGGCACCGGGGAGCTGTTTTTT.

This chain links TRBV20-1 with TRBJ2-3; unclear D gene. The CDR3 loop spans 12 amino acids. Germline CDR1 and CDR2: DFQATT and SNEGSKA (reference sequence). V was trimmed by 0 bases and J by 5 bases, leaving 6 bases between them. Written as DNA, the CDR3 is TGCAGTGCTAGAGATCTGGGAGATACGCAGTATTTT. Translated: CSARDLGDTQYF.

In its sample, this clonotype was seen a few times. The rearrangement joins TRBV7-8 to TRBJ2-2; 10 bases align to TRBD1. After removal of 6 bases from V and 7 bases from J, the junction contained 14 bases not matched to a gene. CDR3 length: 17 residues. Germline CDR1 is SGHVS and CDR2 is FQNEAQ. CDR3 nucleotides: TGTGCCAGCAGACACTATCTCCGGGACAGGGGATTCGGGGAGCTGTTTTTT. Its translation: CASRHYLRDRGFGELFF.

The table lists this clonotype with a few counts. The rearrangement links TRBV18 to TRBJ1-1, with TRBD1 matching over 9 bases. This CDR3 contains 13 residues. V was clipped by 3 bases and J by 4 bases; unmatched bases: 0. The germline gives CDR1 KGHSH, CDR2 LQKENI. The DNA of the CDR3 is TGTGCCAGCTCACCGGGACAGGGCACTGAAGCTTTCTTT. It codes for CASSPGQGTEAFF.

This clonotype was observed at least ten times. The V and J genes are TRBV24-1 and TRBJ2-1, with D perhaps matching TRBD2 (5 bases). This CDR3 spans 17 amino acids. Germline CDR1 reads KGHDR; CDR2 reads SFDVKD. V lost 3 bases and J lost 0, with 14 bases in between. CDR3 sequence (DNA): TGTGCCACCAGTGATAGTCTAGCAAAGAGCTCCTACAATGAGCAGTTCTTC. Residues: CATSDSLAKSSYNEQFF.

This clonotype was recorded many times. The chain recombines TRBV15 with TRBJ2-7, with 8 bases aligning to TRBD2. The CDR3 sequence is 17 residues long. Looked up from germline, CDR1 is LNHNV and CDR2 is YYDKDF (reference sequence). After removal of 0 bases from V and 2 bases from J, the junction contained 9 bases not matched to a gene. The CDR3, as DNA: TGTGCCACCAGCAGAGAAAAGAGGGCTAGCGGGCCCTACGAGCAGTACTTC. This codes for CATSREKRASGPYEQYF.